This T cell receptor (beta chain) appears in the sequencing data of a study of spatial heterogeneity in lung cancer. At the level of the study: Each distinct TCR and UMI combination averaged more than ten appearances in raw reads.

Germline V gene lookup returns CDR1 MNHNS and CDR2 SASEGT. The CDR3 loop spans 14 amino acids. The trim removed 5 bases at V and 3 bases at J, leaving 2 bases unmatched. By frequency in the sample, this clonotype is medium-sized (0.01 to 0.1%). Time point denoted: sample taken at primary tumor resection. Researchers sequenced whole RNA taken from tumor, nontumor lung or frozen PBMC without sorting. TCRdb recomputed calls from the 5' RACE reads with MiXCR, one row per CDR3 protein. The sample contains about 1,900 distinct CDR3 sequences, approximately 8.4% of which appear only once. The specimen comprised normal lung tissue next to the tumor, sampled at surgery. The receptor comes from a female donor with early-stage non-small cell lung cancer. The chain couples TRBV6-1 to TRBJ2-3, with 10 bases matching TRBD1. The CDR3 loop reads CASSPGQGTDTQYF. The CDR3 region has the DNA TGTGCCAGCAGTCCGGGACAGGGGACAGATACGCAGTATTTT.